Here is one T cell receptor beta chain with its context. The antigen is not known. Repertoires were generated with immunoSEQ multiplex PCR, while TCRdb's copy carries only in-frame clones and drops some. Among 130,000 or so clones listed, roughly nine tenths were seen once. The CDR3 covers 15 residues. Germline CDR1 reads SEHNR; CDR2 reads FQNEAQ (reference sequence). V gave up 5 bases and J gave up 5 bases, with 18 bases separating them. The sample belongs to a study of T cell responses to AZD1222 COVID-19 vaccine. Study-wide findings and caveats: Reports say nearly half of spike-specific TCRs go after unmutated variant regions. Sampling that yielded the repertoires occurred only after the peak T cell response. Most donors were white British and more were female, and clonal diversity was possibly underestimated.

The sequencing used peripheral blood, collected on day 0 of AZD1222 vaccination. This rearrangement joins TRBV7-9 to TRBJ1-1; maybe TRBD1 (6 bases). The receptor comes from an adult in good health. CDR3 coding DNA: TGTGCCAGCAGCCCCGACGGGGGCGCGAGGACTGAAGCTTTCTTT. This encodes CASSPDGGARTEAFF.